This TCR beta chain was sequenced during a study of cytomegalovirus exposure and HLA in healthy donors. Here immunoSEQ multiplex PCR was the method, and the copy in TCRdb shows in-frame clones only, minus some. Of tens of thousands of clones in the sample, about nine tenths were seen once. Germline trimming cut 5 bases from V and 6 bases from J; bases unmatched to any gene: 9. Per the germline V gene, CDR1 is LGHNT and CDR2 is FRNRAP. CDR3 length: 16 residues. This receptor was obtained from a young man in good health and CMV-seronegative. The sequenced sample was PBMCs. This rearrangement joins TRBV12-5 to TRBJ2-2; TRBD1 matches 10 bases. The CDR3 region is CASGTRDRGDSGELFF. In DNA form, the CDR3 reads TGTGCTAGTGGTACAAGGGACAGGGGCGACTCCGGGGAGCTGTTTTTT.